This entry features one TCR beta chain sequence. Its antigen has not been determined. Base qualities are not at hand, and no much larger clone is one base apart. No immune events, such as infections, were documented for the healthy donors during the collection period. Blood repertoires from healthy donors were used as a training cohort for calibrating time-dependent variance in a beta-binomial model of differential abundance of T-cell clones. The training cohort was composed of approximately ten healthy donors, 3 female and 7 male. Donor ages ranged from about 29 to 70 years, with an average of roughly 40 years. Whole blood from each healthy donor was obtained from a commercial supplier and was collected at three time points roughly 13 days apart. For immunosequencing, genomic DNA was extracted from whole blood that had not been sorted. These data originate in a study of identifying expanded T cells in peripheral blood (dated by TCRdb to 2018 to 2020). Turning to the overall study: Technical replicates were generated by sequencing separate aliquots of the same genomic DNA pool, with four replicates compared pairwise.

Overall study outcomes, separate from this receptor: It was expected by the authors that biological variance in healthy repertoires might increase further over much longer intervals, such as months to years. Across all healthy-donor time intervals, the beta-binomial model significantly cut both the number of clones called differentially abundant and the false-positive rate. Variance in clone template counts between roughly two-week samples significantly increased with total template count across all healthy donors. Between technical replicates the binomial model flagged approximately 1.2 differentially abundant clones, whereas over about 2 weeks the binomial model flagged about 16.4 and over four weeks roughly 20.

The immunoSEQ Assay, which relies on bias-controlled multiplex PCR amplification of genomic DNA, was used to profile TCRbeta CDR3 regions. On the study's bioinformatics: To quantify the absolute abundance of each unique TCRbeta CDR3 region, the sequences were collapsed and filtered. Two models were used to test differential abundance: a binomial model (Fisher-equivalent) and a beta-binomial model that adds time-dependent variance fitted from healthy donors. Clones with fewer than 5 combined templates were excluded, and clones with Benjamini-Hochberg FDR below 0.01 were called differentially abundant. Using the form v = (b*log(k)+a)^2, the beta-binomial variance was modeled as a function of the total template count across the two samples. Drawn from immuneACCESS, this table holds only the in-frame rearrangements with V and J called that TCRdb kept. Clones are partly lost; checked studies trace under half to an unresolved V gene and leave the rest unexplained. V, J and clone size were drawn from that table, and D and trimming were deduced from the DNA. This sample comprises about 85,000 clones, more than 75% of them detected only once. The ten largest account for around a fifth of the sample.

V is shortened by 4 bases, J by 0 bases, and the region joining them spans 10 bases. CDR1 and CDR2 were assigned from the germline V gene as SGHTA and FQGNSA. Counted from cysteine to phenylalanine, this CDR3 has 15 amino acids. The CDR3 DNA has 45 bases and is translated from base 1. Sequenced input: blood. The sequence joins TRBV7-2 to TRBJ1-5, with the D segment identity uncertain. This receptor was identified in a person between 18 and 75 years old in good health. CDR3 reads: CASSSPGYSNQPQHF. Here is the DNA: TGTGCCAGCAGCTCCCCGGGGTATAGCAATCAGCCCCAGCATTTT.